This T cell receptor beta chain emerged from a study of identical twins. The study's findings and limits: Abundant beta clonotypes from cord blood had fewer insertions, unlike memory repertoires, which showed none.

The CDR3 is 14 amino acids. V lost 9 bases and J lost 4; bases outside the gene matches: 9. Per germline, CDR1 SGHRS and CDR2 YFSETQ. As regards this clonotype: Its specificity is not known.

Template switching created a universal primer site, and the cDNA included unique molecular identifiers. MiXCR, applied by TCRdb to the 5' RACE reads, yields one record per CDR3 protein. The table includes fewer than 900,000 distinct CDR3 sequences, roughly 18% detected once. The same sample was also used in a study of T cells expressing NK-cell markers. That paper states: These clonotypes also led the CD3+CD56-NKG2C+ fraction in a handful of donors. Expanded NKG2C+ T cell clones had unclear HCMV specificity.

The chain has TRBV5-1 and TRBJ2-2, with TRBD1 matching over 7 bases. The source is a young woman in good health. The sequenced material came from PBMCs. This CDR3 reads CATTIAGGTGELFF. The CDR3 DNA reads TGCGCCACCACTATTGCAGGGGGCACCGGGGAGCTGTTTTTT. The full variable domain, in which reference TRBV5-1 and TRBJ2-2 provide the parts outside the CDR3, is KAGVTQTPRYLIKTRGQQVTLSCSPISGHRSVSWYQQTPGQGLQFLFEYFSETQRNKGNFPGRFSGRQFSNSRSEMNVSTLELGDSALYLCATTIAGGTGELFFGEGSRLTVL.